This TCR beta chain was recovered during a study of T cell responses to AZD1222 COVID-19 vaccine. TCRdb's copy holds only in-frame clones and misses some; the assay was immunoSEQ multiplex PCR. Of around 130,000 clones listed, approximately 86% are singletons. Germline CDR1 reads LNHDA; CDR2 reads SQIVND (reference sequence). V lost 4 bases, J lost 0 bases, and 19 bases lay in between. The CDR3 is 18 residues long. The chain links TRBV19 to TRBJ1-5; TRBD1 is a possible D gene (5 bases). The sample here was peripheral blood, taken 28 days after the second AZD1222 dose. The sequence derives from an adult who received the AZD1222 COVID-19 vaccine. The DNA of the CDR3 is TGTGCCAGTAGTAGGTGGTCTCGGGGGACCGATAGCAATCAGCCCCAGCATTTT. It codes for CASSRWSRGTDSNQPQHF.